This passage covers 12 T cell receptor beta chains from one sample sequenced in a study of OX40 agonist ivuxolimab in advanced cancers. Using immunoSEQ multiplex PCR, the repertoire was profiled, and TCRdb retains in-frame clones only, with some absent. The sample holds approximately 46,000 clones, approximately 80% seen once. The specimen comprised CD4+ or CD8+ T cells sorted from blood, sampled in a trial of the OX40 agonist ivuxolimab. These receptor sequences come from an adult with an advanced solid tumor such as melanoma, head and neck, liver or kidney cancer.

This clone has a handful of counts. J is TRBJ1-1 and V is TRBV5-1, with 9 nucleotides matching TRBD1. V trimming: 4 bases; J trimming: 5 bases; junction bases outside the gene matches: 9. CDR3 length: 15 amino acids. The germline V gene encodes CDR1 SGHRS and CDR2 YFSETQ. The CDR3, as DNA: TGCGCCAGCAGCCCCCAGGAACAGGGGGCTACTGAAGCTTTCTTT. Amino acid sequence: CASSPQEQGATEAFF.

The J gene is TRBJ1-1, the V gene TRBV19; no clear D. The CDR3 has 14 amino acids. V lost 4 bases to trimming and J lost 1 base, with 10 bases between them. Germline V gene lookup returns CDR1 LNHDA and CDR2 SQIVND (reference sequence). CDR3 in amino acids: CASSTGLENTEAFF. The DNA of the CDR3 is TGTGCCAGTAGTACAGGACTGGAGAACACTGAAGCTTTCTTT.

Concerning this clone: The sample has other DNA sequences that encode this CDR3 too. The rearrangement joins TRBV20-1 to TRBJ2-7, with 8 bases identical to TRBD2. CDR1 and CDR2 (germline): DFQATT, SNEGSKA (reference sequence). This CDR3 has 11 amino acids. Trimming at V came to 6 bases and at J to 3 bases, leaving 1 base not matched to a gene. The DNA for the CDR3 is TGCAGTGCAGCGGGAGTCTACGAGCAGTACTTC. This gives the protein CSAAGVYEQYF.

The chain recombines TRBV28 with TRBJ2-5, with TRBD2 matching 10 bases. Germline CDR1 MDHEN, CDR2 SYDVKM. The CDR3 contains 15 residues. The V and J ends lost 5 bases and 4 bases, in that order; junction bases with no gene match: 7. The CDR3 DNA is TGTGCCAGCAGTCAAGCGGGAGGGGTGGGAGAGACCCAGTACTTC. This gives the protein CASSQAGGVGETQYF.

CDR3 bases: TGTGCCAGCAGCCCCGTGGGACGGAGCGGGGTCCTCGATACGCAGTATTTT. This encodes CASSPVGRSGVLDTQYF. The rearrangement joins TRBV7-9 to TRBJ2-3; 7 positions agree with TRBD2. CDR1 is SEHNR and CDR2 is FQNEAQ in the germline V gene (reference sequence). J gave up 6 bases and V 5 bases, and 17 bases lay outside the gene matches. CDR3 size: 17 residues. The variable domain in full, completed from reference TRBV7-9 and TRBJ2-3, reads DTGVSQNPRHKITKRGQNVTFRCDPISEHNRLYWYRQTLGQGPEFLTYFQNEAQLEKSRLLSDRFSAERPKGSFSTLEIQRTEQGDSAMYLCASSPVGRSGVLDTQYFGPGTRLTVL.

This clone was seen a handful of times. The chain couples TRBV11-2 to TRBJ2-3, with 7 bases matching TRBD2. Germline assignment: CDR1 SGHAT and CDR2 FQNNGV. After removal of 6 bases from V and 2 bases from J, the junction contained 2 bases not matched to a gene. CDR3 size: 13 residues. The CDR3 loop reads CASRGGFTDTQYF. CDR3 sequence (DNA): TGTGCCAGCAGGGGAGGGTTCACAGATACGCAGTATTTT.

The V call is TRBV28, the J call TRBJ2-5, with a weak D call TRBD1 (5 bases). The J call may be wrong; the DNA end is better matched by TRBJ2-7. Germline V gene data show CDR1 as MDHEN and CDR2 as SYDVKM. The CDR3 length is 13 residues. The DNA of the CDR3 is TGTGCCAGCAGTTTAAACAGGTTCGGCGAGCAGTACTTC. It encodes CASSLNRFGEQYF.

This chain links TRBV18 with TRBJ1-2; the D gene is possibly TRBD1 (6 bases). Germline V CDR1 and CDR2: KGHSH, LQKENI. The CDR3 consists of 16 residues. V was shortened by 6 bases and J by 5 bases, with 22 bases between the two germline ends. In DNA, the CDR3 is TGTGCCAGCTCCTTTTGGCAGGGGACAAGAGAGTATGGCTACACCTTC. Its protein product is CASSFWQGTREYGYTF.

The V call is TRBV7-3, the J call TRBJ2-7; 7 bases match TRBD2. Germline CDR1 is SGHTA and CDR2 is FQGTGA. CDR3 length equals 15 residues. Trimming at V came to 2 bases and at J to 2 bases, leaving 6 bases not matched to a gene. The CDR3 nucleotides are TGTGCCAGCAGCTTAGGAGGCGGGAGCCCCTACGAGCAGTACTTC. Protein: CASSLGGGSPYEQYF.

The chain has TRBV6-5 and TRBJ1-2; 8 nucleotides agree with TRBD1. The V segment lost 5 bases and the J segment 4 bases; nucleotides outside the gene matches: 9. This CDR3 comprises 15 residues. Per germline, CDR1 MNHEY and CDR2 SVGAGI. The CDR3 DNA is TGTGCCAGCAGTCCCCAGGACAGGGTGAGCTATGGCTACACCTTC. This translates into CASSPQDRVSYGYTF.

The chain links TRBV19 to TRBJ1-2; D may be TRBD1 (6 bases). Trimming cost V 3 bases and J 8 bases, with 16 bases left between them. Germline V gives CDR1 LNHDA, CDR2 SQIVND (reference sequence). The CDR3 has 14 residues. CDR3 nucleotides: TGTGCCAGTAGTATCGTGGACAGCCCAGGCGGCTACACCTTC. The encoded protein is CASSIVDSPGGYTF.

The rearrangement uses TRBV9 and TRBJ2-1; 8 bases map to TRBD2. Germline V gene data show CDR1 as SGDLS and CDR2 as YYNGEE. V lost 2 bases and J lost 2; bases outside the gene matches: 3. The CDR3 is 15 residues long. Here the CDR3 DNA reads TGTGCCAGCAGCGTCAGCGGGAGCCCCTACAATGAGCAGTTCTTC. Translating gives CASSVSGSPYNEQFF.